This TCR beta chain stems from a study of cytomegalovirus exposure and HLA in healthy donors. Study as a whole: A preliminary data release comprised roughly 80 million unique TCRs obtained from HLA-typed donors.

CDR1 is MGHRA and CDR2 is YSYEKL in the germline V gene. V was shortened by 6 bases and J by 1 base, with 12 bases between the two germline ends. This CDR3 comprises 14 residues. Researchers ran the PCR with 60 Vbeta and 13 Jbeta primers. Measured with immunoSEQ multiplex PCR; TCRdb has only the in-frame clones, and not every one. This table has about 190,000 clones, around 75% appearing once. The V gene is TRBV4-1, the J gene TRBJ1-1, with D possibly matching TRBD1 (6 bases). Material: PBMCs. The clonotype comes from a woman aged 25-40 years in good health and CMV-seronegative. The CDR3 sequence is CASRPKGGNTEAFF. Here the CDR3 DNA reads TGCGCCAGCAGACCCAAAGGGGGGAACACTGAAGCTTTCTTT.